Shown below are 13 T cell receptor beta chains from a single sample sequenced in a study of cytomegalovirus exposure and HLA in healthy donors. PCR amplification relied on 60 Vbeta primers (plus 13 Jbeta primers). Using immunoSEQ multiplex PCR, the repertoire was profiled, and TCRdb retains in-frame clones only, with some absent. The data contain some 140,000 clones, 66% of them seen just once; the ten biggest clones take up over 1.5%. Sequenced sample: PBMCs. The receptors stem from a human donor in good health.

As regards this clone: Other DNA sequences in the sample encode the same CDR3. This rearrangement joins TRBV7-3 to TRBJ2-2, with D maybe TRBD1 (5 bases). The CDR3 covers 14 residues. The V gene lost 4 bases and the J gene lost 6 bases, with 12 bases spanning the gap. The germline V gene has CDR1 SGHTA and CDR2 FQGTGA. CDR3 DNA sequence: TGTGCCAGCAGCTCGCCCCAGGGCGCCGGGGAGCTGTTTTTT. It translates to CASSSPQGAGELFF.

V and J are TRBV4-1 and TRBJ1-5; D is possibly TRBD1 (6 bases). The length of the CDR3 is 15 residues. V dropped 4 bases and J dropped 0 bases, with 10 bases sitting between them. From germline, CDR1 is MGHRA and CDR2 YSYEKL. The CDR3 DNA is TGCGCCAGCAGCCCACAGGGAAATAGCAATCAGCCCCAGCATTTT. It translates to CASSPQGNSNQPQHF.

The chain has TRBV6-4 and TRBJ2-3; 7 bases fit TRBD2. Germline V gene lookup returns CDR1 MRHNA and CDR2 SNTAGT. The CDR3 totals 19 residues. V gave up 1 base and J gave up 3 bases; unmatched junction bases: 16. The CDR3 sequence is CASSDFPGTTWSGTDTQYF. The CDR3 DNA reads TGTGCCAGCAGTGACTTCCCAGGGACTACTTGGTCCGGGACAGATACGCAGTATTTT.

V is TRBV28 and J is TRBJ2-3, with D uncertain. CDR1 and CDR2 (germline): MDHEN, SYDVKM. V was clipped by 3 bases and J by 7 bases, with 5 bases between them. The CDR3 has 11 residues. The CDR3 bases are TGTGCCAGCAGTTTCTCTTATACGCAGTATTTT. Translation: CASSFSYTQYF.

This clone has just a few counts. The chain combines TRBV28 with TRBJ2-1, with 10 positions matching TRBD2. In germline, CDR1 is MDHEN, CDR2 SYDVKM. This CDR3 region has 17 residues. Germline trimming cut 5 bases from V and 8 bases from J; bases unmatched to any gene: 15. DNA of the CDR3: TGTGCCAGCAGTCCCCCCCCAGGGCTAGCGGGAGAGGATGAGCAGTTCTTC. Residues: CASSPPPGLAGEDEQFF.

The CDR3 bases are TGCAGCGTGGGGGACTCCATCGCATTTGAGCAGTTCTTC. Translation: CSVGDSIAFEQFF. J is TRBJ2-1 and V is TRBV29-1; TRBD2 is a possible D gene (6 bases). The CDR3 extends over 13 amino acids. V was clipped by 6 bases and J by 9 bases, with 18 bases between them. The germline V gene has CDR1 SQVTM and CDR2 ANQGSEA.

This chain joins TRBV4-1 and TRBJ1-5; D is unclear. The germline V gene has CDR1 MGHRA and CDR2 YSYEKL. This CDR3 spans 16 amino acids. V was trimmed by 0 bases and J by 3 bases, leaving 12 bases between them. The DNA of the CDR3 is TGCGCCAGCAGCCAAGATGGGCCGGCCGACAATCAGCCCCAGCATTTT. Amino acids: CASSQDGPADNQPQHF.

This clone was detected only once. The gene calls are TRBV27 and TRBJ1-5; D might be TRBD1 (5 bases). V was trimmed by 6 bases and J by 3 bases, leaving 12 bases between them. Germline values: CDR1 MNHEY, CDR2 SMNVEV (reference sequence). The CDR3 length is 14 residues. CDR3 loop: CASREAQVNQPQHF. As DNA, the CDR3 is TGTGCCAGCAGAGAGGCACAGGTCAATCAGCCCCAGCATTTT.

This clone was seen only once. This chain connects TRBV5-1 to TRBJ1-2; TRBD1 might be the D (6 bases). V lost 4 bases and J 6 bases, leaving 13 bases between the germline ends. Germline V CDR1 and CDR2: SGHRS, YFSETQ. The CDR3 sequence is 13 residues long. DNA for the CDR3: TGCGCCAGCAGCCCCCGGGGGGCGGATGGCTACACCTTC. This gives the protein CASSPRGADGYTF.

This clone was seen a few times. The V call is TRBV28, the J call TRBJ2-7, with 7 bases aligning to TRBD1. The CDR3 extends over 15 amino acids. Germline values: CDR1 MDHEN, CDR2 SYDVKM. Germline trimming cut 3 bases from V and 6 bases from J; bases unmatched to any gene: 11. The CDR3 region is CASSLGLAGGGEQYF. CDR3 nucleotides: TGTGCCAGCAGTTTGGGCCTAGCAGGGGGTGGCGAGCAGTACTTC.

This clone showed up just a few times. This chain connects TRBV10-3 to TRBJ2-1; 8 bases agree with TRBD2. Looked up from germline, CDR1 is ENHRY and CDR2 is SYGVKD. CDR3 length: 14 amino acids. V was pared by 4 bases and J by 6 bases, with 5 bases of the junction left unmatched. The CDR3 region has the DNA TGTGCCATCAGTGGGCTAGCGGGCGGCAATGAGCAGTTCTTC. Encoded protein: CAISGLAGGNEQFF.

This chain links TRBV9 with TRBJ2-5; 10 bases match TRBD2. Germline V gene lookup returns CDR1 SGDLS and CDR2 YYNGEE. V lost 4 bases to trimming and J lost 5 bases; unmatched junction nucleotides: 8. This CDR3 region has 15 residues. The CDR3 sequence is CASSFSGTSVETQYF. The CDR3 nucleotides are TGTGCCAGCAGCTTCTCCGGGACTAGCGTGGAGACCCAGTACTTC.

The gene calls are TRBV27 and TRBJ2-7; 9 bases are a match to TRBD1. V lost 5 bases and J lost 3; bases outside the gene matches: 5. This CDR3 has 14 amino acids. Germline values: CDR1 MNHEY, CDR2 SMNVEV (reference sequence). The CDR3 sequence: CASSAGQGNYEQYF. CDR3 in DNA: TGTGCCAGCAGTGCCGGACAGGGGAACTACGAGCAGTACTTC.